This T cell receptor beta chain stems from a study of T-cell memory formation after mild COVID-19. About the study: TCR clusters were mostly confined to one donor each. Overall study results and limits: Contracting clones from day 15 to 85 had balanced CD4/CD8; later expanders favoured CD4+. Certain responding clones were present in pre-infection memory, suggesting participation of cross-reactive memory.

In this sample, this clonotype turned up a few times. Its target is unknown. TCRdb reprocessed the 5' RACE reads via MiXCR and lists one record per CDR3 protein. The data show about 57,000 distinct CDR3 sequences, about 12% seen once. V lost 4 bases to trimming and J lost 3 bases, with 10 bases between them. There are 13 residues in the CDR3. Germline loops: CDR1 MDHEN, CDR2 SYDVKM. This TCR derives from a man younger than 30 who had mild COVID-19 (a few samples of this study predate the infection). Cell type and time point are not known. Source material: PBMCs or a T cell subset sorted from them (not recorded which). This sequence joins TRBV28 and TRBJ2-7; D may correspond to TRBD1 or TRBD2 (6 bases each). CDR3 region: CASSSGAFYEQYF. The CDR3 bases are TGTGCCAGCAGTTCGGGGGCTTTCTACGAGCAGTACTTC.